This passage covers 3 T cell receptor beta chains from one sample sequenced in a study of blood T cell repertoires in COVID-19. Profiling relied on immunoSEQ multiplex PCR, and the TCRdb table lists in-frame clones only, not all of them. The profile shows approximately 83,000 clones, roughly 80% of them singletons. The sample taken for sequencing was peripheral blood. The receptor set was obtained from a man aged 50-60 years with acute or convalescent COVID-19.

This chain uses TRBV2 with TRBJ1-6, with unresolved D. The V gene's germline CDR1 is SNHLY and CDR2 FYNNEI. Trimming took off 8 bases at V and 8 bases at J, with 13 bases between the two ends. There are 13 residues in the CDR3. DNA of the CDR3: TGTGCCAGCCGAAACGAACCAGATTCACCCCTCCACTTT. It translates to CASRNEPDSPLHF.

This rearrangement joins TRBV7-9 to TRBJ2-6; 13 bases agree with TRBD2. Losses at the gene ends were 8 bases for V and 0 bases for J; bases not matched to a gene: 4. Germline lookup yields CDR1 SEHNR and CDR2 FQNEAQ (reference sequence). There are 17 residues in the CDR3. CDR3 sequence (DNA): TGTGCCAGCGGACTAGCGGGGGCAAGCTCTGGGGCCAACGTCCTGACTTTC. It yields the protein CASGLAGASSGANVLTF.

The V and J genes are TRBV4-1 and TRBJ1-3; D unclear. The CDR3 covers 16 residues. Trimming removed 0 bases at V and 4 bases at J, with 13 bases between. Per germline, CDR1 MGHRA and CDR2 YSYEKL. The CDR3 loop reads CASSQDSGLVGNTIYF. CDR3 DNA: TGCGCCAGCAGCCAAGACTCAGGTCTTGTGGGAAACACCATATATTTT.